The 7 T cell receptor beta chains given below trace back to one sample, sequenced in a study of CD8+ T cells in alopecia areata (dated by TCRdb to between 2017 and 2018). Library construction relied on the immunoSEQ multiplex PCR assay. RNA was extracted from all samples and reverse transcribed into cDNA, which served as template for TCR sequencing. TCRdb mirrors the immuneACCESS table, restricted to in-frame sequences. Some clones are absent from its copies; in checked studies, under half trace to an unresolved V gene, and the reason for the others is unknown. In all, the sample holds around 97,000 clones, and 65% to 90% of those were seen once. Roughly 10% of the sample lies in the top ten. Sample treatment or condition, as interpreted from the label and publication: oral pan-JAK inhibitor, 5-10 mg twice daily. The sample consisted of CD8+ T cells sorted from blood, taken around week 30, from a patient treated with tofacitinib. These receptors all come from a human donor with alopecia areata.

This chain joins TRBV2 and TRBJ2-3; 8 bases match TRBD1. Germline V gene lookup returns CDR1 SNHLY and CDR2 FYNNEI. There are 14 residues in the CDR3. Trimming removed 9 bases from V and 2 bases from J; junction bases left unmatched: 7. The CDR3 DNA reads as TGTGCCAGGCGAAAGACAGGGGACACAGATACGCAGTATTTT. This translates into CARRKTGDTDTQYF.

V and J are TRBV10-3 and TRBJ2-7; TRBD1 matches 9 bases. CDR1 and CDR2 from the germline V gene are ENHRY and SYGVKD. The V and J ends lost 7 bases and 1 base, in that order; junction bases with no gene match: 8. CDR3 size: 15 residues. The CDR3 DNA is TGTGCCATCAAGGTACGGACAGGGGAGTCCTACGAGCAGTACTTC. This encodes CAIKVRTGESYEQYF.

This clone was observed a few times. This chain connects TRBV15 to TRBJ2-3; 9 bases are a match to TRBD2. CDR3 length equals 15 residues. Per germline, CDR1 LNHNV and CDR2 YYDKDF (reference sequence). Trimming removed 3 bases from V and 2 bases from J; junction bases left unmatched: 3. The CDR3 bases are TGTGCCACCAGCAGTAGCGGGAGTCACACAGATACGCAGTATTTT. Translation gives CATSSSGSHTDTQYF.

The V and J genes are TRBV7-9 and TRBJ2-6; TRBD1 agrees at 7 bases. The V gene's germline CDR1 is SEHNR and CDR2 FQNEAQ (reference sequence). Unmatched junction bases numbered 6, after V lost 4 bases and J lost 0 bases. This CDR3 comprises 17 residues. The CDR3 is CASSSTGASSGANVLTF. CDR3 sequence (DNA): TGTGCCAGCAGCTCAACAGGGGCTAGCTCTGGGGCCAACGTCCTGACTTTC. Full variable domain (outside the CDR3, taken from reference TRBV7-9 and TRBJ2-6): DTGVSQNPRHKITKRGQNVTFRCDPISEHNRLYWYRQTLGQGPEFLTYFQNEAQLEKSRLLSDRFSAERPKGSFSTLEIQRTEQGDSAMYLCASSSTGASSGANVLTFGAGSRLTVL.

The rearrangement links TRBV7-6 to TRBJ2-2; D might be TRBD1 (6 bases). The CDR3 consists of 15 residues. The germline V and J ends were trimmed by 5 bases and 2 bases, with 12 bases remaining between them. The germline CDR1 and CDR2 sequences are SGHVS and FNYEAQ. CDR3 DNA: TGTGCCAGCAGCCACCCGGGACACAACACCGGGGAGCTGTTTTTT. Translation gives CASSHPGHNTGELFF.

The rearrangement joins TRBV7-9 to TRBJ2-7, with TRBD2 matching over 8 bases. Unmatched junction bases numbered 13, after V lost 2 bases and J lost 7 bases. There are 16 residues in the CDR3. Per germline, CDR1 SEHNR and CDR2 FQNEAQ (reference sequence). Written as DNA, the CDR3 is TGTGCCAGCAGCTTACCGACCACCGGGACTAGGGGTGAGCAGTACTTC. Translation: CASSLPTTGTRGEQYF.

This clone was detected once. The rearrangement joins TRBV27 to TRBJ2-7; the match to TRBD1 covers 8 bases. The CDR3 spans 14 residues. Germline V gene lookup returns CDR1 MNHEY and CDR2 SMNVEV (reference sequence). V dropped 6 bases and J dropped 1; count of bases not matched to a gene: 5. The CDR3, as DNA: TGTGCCAGCAGCGGACAGGGTAGGTCCTACGAGCAGTACTTC. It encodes CASSGQGRSYEQYF.